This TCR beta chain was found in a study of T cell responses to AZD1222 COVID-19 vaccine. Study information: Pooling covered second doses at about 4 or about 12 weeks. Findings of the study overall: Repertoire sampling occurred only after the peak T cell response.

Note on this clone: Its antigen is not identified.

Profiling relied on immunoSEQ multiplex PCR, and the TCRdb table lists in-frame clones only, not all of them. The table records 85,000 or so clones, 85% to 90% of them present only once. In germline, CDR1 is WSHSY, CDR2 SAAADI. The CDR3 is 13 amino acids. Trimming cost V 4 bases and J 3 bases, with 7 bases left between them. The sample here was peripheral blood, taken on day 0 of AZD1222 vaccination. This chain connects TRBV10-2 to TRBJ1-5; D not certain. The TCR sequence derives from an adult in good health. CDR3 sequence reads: CASSGQINQPQHF. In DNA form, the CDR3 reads TGCGCCAGCAGTGGGCAGATCAATCAGCCCCAGCATTTT.